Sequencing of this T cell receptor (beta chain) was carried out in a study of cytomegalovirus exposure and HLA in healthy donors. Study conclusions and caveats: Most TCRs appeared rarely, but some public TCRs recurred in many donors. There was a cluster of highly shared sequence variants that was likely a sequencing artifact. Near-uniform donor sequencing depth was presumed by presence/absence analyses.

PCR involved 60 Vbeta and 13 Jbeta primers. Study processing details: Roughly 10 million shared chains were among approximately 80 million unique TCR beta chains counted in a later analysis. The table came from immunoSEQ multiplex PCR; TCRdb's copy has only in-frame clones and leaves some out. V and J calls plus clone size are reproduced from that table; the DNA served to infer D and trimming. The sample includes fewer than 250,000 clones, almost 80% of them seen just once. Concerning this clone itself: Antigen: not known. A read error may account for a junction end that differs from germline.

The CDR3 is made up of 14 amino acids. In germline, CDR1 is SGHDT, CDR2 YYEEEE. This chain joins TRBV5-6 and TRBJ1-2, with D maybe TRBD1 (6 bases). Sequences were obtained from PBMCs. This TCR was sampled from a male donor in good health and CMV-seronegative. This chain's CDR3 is CVSSPPRGGAGYTF. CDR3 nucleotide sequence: TGTGTCAGCAGCCCACCACGGGGGGGCGCAGGCTACACCTTC.